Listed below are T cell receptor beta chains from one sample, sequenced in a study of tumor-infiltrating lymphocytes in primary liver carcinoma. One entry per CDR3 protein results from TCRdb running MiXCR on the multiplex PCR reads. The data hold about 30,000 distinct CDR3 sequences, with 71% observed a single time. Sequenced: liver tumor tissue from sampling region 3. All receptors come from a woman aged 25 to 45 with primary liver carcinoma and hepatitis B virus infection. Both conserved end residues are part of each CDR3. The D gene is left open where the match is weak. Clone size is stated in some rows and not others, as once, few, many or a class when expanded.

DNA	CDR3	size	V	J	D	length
TGTGCCAGCAGCTTAGTGGGGGCCGACACTGAAGCTTTCTTC	CASSLVGADTEAFF	.	TRBV11-3	TRBJ1-1	.	14
TGTGCCAGCGCAACCGGAACGGGCGGATACCAGCCCCAGCATTTT	CASATGTGGYQPQHF	many	TRBV28	TRBJ1-5	.	15
TGTGCCGCCAGCTTAGCATTCGTGTTTGGCGGCTACACCTTC	CAASLAFVFGGYTF	many	TRBV11-2	TRBJ1-2	.	14
TGCACCAGCAGCTCAGACAGAGTTGGTCAAGAGACCCAGTACTTC	CTSSSDRVGQETQYF	.	TRBV5-1	TRBJ2-5	.	15
TGTACCAGCAGCTTAGATCGTGGGGGGGTCGAGTACTTC	CTSSLDRGGVEYF	.	TRBV11-2	TRBJ2-7	TRBD2	13
TGCGCCAGCACTGCACAGGGTCCCCCCTACGAGCAGTACTTC	CASTAQGPPYEQYF	many	TRBV10-2	TRBJ2-7	.	14
TGTGCCAGCAGCTTCCGGACTAGCAGCACCTACGAGCAGTACTTC	CASSFRTSSTYEQYF	many	TRBV7-9	TRBJ2-7	TRBD2	15
TGTGCCAGCAATATCAACAGGGGGCTGACCCAGTACTTC	CASNINRGLTQYF	.	TRBV6-5	TRBJ2-5	TRBD1	13
TGTGCCAGCAGCATAGGACTCGGGGCCACTGAAGCTTTCTTT	CASSIGLGATEAFF	.	TRBV11-2	TRBJ1-1	.	14
TGTGCCAGCAGTTACGGGCGGGATACGCAGTATTTT	CASSYGRDTQYF	medium-sized	TRBV6-6	TRBJ2-3	.	12
TGCGCCAGCAGCCAACTCTCTGGGACAGGGGACACTGAAGCTTTCTTT	CASSQLSGTGDTEAFF	medium-sized	TRBV4-1	TRBJ1-1	TRBD1	16
TGTGTCAGCAAAAGCGAGGGAGATACGCAGTATTTT	CVSKSEGDTQYF	.	TRBV5-4	TRBJ2-3	.	12
TGTGCCAGCGGCGGGACTATCAACACCGGGGAGCTGTTTTTT	CASGGTINTGELFF	once	TRBV28	TRBJ2-2	TRBD2	14
TGTGCCAGCAGCTTAGGAAACCTCCACGAACAGTATTTC	CASSLGNLHEQYF	.	TRBV11-1	TRBJ2-7	.	13
TGTGCCAGCAACTTAGGATACCTCCGCGGGCTATACTTC	CASNLGYLRGLYF	.	TRBV11-1	TRBJ2-7	.	13
TGTGCCACCAGTTTTAACAACGCTGATACGCAATATTTT	CATSFNNADTQYF	.	TRBV28	TRBJ2-3	.	13
TGTGCCAGCAGCTTACTAGCGGGGGATTACAATGAGCAGTTCTTC	CASSLLAGDYNEQFF	many	TRBV11-3	TRBJ2-1	TRBD2	15
TGTGACAGCAGTATAAGGGTTAAAGCTTTCTTT	CDSSIRVKAFF	.	TRBV28	TRBJ1-1	.	11
TGTGCCAGCAGCTTAGATGGGATGGCAGGGAGAGGCTACACCTTC	CASSLDGMAGRGYTF	large	TRBV11-2	TRBJ1-2	.	15
TGTGCCAGCAACCCAAAGACTAGCGGGTTTAGCACAGATGCGCAGTATTTT	CASNPKTSGFSTDAQYF	.	TRBV11-2	TRBJ2-3	TRBD2	17
TGCGCCAGCAGCCAAGAATGGGTCCCCCAGAGCTCCTACAATGAGCAGTTCTTC	CASSQEWVPQSSYNEQFF	medium-sized	TRBV4-1	TRBJ2-1	.	18
TGTGCCAGCAGCTTAGCGGGAGGAGAGGTGGAGACCCAGTACTTC	CASSLAGGEVETQYF	many	TRBV11-2	TRBJ2-5	TRBD2	15
TGTTCCAGCAGCTTAGTGCCAGGAGGCACAGATACGCAGTATTTT	CSSSLVPGGTDTQYF	many	TRBV11-3	TRBJ2-3	.	15
TGTGCCAGCAGCTGGGTAGGGGGAGGCACTGAAGCTTTCTTT	CASSWVGGGTEAFF	.	TRBV11-2	TRBJ1-1	.	14
TGTGCCAGCAGCTTAGCGTGGGGGGCAGGGGGCTACGAGCAGTACTTC	CASSLAWGAGGYEQYF	.	TRBV11-2	TRBJ2-7	.	16
TGTGCTAGCAGTCCGCGGACAGGGTTCATCGGGGAGCTGTTCTTT	CASSPRTGFIGELFF	.	TRBV6-5	TRBJ2-2	TRBD1	15
TGCAGTGCTAGAGACGCCAGGGGGATGAACTATGGCTACACCTTC	CSARDARGMNYGYTF	.	TRBV20-1	TRBJ1-2	TRBD1	15
TGTGCCAGCAGTTTGGGGGGCCTTACATACGAGCAGTACTTC	CASSLGGLTYEQYF	many	TRBV12-3/TRBV12-4	TRBJ2-7	.	14
TGTGCCAGCAGTACCGACAGGGGCCTGACCCACCACTTC	CASSTDRGLTHHF	.	TRBV6-5	TRBJ2-5	TRBD1	13